A selection of T cell receptor beta chains follows, all from one sample in a study of T cell responses to AZD1222 COVID-19 vaccine. Method: immunoSEQ multiplex PCR; TCRdb's copy keeps in-frame clones and lacks some. The data contain some 140,000 clones, approximately 90% of them seen just once; the ten biggest clones take up just over 5.5%. The sample consisted of peripheral blood, taken on day 0 of AZD1222 vaccination. These receptors came from an adult in good health. The CDR3 runs from the conserved cysteine through the conserved F or W. The D gene is left open where the match is weak. Clone size is shown for a subset of rows, as once, few, many or a class of expanded clone.

J gene | V gene | clone size | D gene | CDR3 protein | CDR3 DNA
TRBJ2-1 | TRBV6-5 | - | - | CASSYVGIDYNEQFF | TGTGCCAGCAGTTACGTGGGAATAGACTACAATGAGCAGTTCTTC
TRBJ1-2 | TRBV5-6 | - | TRBD1 | CASSRTGSGYTF | TGTGCCAGCAGCCGGACAGGGAGCGGCTACACCTTC
TRBJ2-5 | TRBV6-1 | - | TRBD1 | CASKRTGLETQYF | TGTGCCAGCAAGCGGACAGGGTTAGAGACCCAGTACTTC
TRBJ1-6 | TRBV6-5 | few | - | CASRANREWSSPLHF | TGTGCCAGCAGAGCCAACAGGGAATGGAGTTCACCCCTCCACTTT
TRBJ1-5 | TRBV28 | - | - | CASSYQPTGNQPQHF | TGTGCCAGCAGTTATCAACCAACGGGCAATCAGCCCCAGCATTTT
TRBJ2-3 | TRBV4-3 | - | TRBD2 | CASSHSSGRDTDTQYF | TGCGCCAGCAGCCATTCAAGCGGGAGGGACACAGATACGCAGTATTTT
TRBJ2-3 | TRBV6-5 | - | - | CASEGTSTDTQYF | TGTGCCAGCGAGGGAACTAGCACAGATACGCAGTATTTT
TRBJ2-1 | TRBV9 | - | - | CASSGLLSAPYNEQFF | TGTGCCAGCAGCGGACTATTATCCGCGCCCTACAATGAGCAGTTCTTC
TRBJ1-3 | TRBV30 | - | - | CAWRSGTKTIYF | TGTGCCTGGAGATCCGGGACTAAGACCATATATTTT
TRBJ2-7 | TRBV7-9 | - | - | CASSLSPPPRYAEQYF | TGTGCCAGCAGCTTATCTCCCCCTCCACGGTATGCCGAGCAGTACTTC
TRBJ1-2 | TRBV4-2 | - | TRBD1 | CASSRTDRDYGYTF | TGTGCCAGCAGCCGGACAGACAGGGACTATGGCTACACCTTC
TRBJ2-3 | TRBV27 | - | - | CASSLEGRNTDTQYF | TGTGCCAGCAGTTTGGAGGGGCGAAACACAGATACGCAGTATTTT
TRBJ1-1 | TRBV30 | - | - | CACRGSNTEAFF | TGTGCCTGTCGAGGGTCAAACACTGAAGCTTTCTTT
TRBJ2-7 | TRBV6-5 | few | - | CASSYVGGYEQYF | TGTGCCAGCAGTTACGTTGGCGGCTACGAGCAGTACTTC
TRBJ1-2 | TRBV11-2 | - | - | CASSLSSVGYTF | TGTGCCAGCAGCTTATCATCGGTTGGCTACACCTTC
TRBJ1-1 | TRBV11-1 | once | TRBD1 | CASSWTGYTEAFF | TGTGCCAGCAGCTGGACAGGTTACACTGAAGCTTTCTTT
TRBJ1-4 | TRBV5-1 | - | - | CASSLGAGATNEKLFF | TGCGCCAGCAGTTTGGGGGCAGGGGCCACTAATGAAAAACTGTTTTTT
TRBJ1-1 | TRBV6-5 | - | TRBD1 | CASSYGGGFEAFF | TGTGCCAGCAGTTACGGAGGGGGCTTTGAAGCTTTCTTT
TRBJ2-1 | TRBV29-1 | - | TRBD2 | CSVELAGVKGYGQFF | TGCAGCGTTGAACTAGCGGGAGTTAAAGGATATGGGCAGTTCTTC
TRBJ2-1 | TRBV2 | - | TRBD2 | CATFGGALSRNEQFF | TGTGCCACCTTCGGGGGGGCCTTAAGCCGCAATGAGCAGTTCTTC
TRBJ2-7 | TRBV7-9 | - | - | CASSLSLPPYEQYF | TGTGCCAGCAGCTTATCCCTGCCCCCCTACGAGCAGTACTTC
TRBJ1-2 | TRBV28 | - | TRBD1 | CASSWTGANYGYTF | TGTGCCAGCAGTTGGACAGGGGCTAACTATGGCTACACCTTC
TRBJ1-2 | TRBV19 | - | - | CASSILGAGANYGYTF | TGTGCCAGTAGTATTTTAGGAGCAGGAGCTAACTATGGCTACACCTTC
TRBJ2-2 | TRBV5-4 | - | TRBD1 | CASSQRGQGAISGELFF | TGTGCCAGCAGCCAAAGGGGACAGGGGGCAATTAGCGGGGAGCTGTTTTTT
TRBJ1-5 | TRBV15 | - | TRBD1 | CATSRDLGGTGRQPQHF | TGTGCCACCAGCAGAGATTTAGGAGGGACAGGGAGGCAGCCCCAGCATTTT
TRBJ2-5 | TRBV27 | - | TRBD1 | CASTHRQGGETQYF | TGTGCCAGCACCCACCGACAGGGCGGCGAGACCCAGTACTTC
TRBJ1-4 | TRBV4-3 | - | - | CASSHPLGPIIYNEKLFF | TGCGCCAGCAGCCACCCTCTTGGACCGATCATATATAATGAAAAACTGTTTTTT
TRBJ2-1 | TRBV19 | - | TRBD2 | CASSYRLLAPNNEQFF | TGTGCCAGTAGTTATCGCCTACTAGCGCCCAACAATGAGCAGTTCTTC
TRBJ1-3 | TRBV12-3/TRBV12-4 | once | TRBD1 | CASSLGTGRTIYF | TGTGCCAGCAGTTTGGGGACAGGGCGCACCATATATTTT
TRBJ1-4 | TRBV28 | - | - | CASGAYPFNEKLFF | TGTGCCAGCGGGGCCTACCCTTTCAATGAAAAACTGTTTTTT
TRBJ2-7 | TRBV27 | - | TRBD2 | CASSMTSGVYEQYF | TGTGCCAGCAGTATGACTAGCGGAGTCTACGAGCAGTACTTC
TRBJ2-7 | TRBV7-8 | - | - | CASSLGQKYYEQYF | TGTGCCAGCAGCTTAGGACAGAAGTACTACGAGCAGTACTTC
TRBJ2-7 | TRBV24-1 | - | - | CATSDDSYEQYF | TGTGCCACCAGTGACGACAGCTACGAGCAGTACTTC
TRBJ2-1 | TRBV25-1 | - | - | CASSLAGEMTTYNEQFF | TGTGCCAGCAGTCTGGCCGGGGAAATGACTACCTACAATGAGCAGTTCTTC
TRBJ1-5 | TRBV28 | - | TRBD1 | CASTPRQGSNQPQHF | TGTGCCAGCACCCCCAGACAGGGAAGCAATCAGCCCCAGCATTTT
TRBJ2-3 | TRBV6-5 | - | - | CASSPPPSDTQYF | TGTGCCAGCAGCCCCCCTCCATCCGATACGCAGTATTTT
TRBJ1-1 | TRBV19 | - | - | CASSSLRGTEAFF | TGTGCCAGTAGTTCCTTGCGGGGCACTGAAGCTTTCTTT
TRBJ2-7 | TRBV13 | few | - | CASSSTRSYEQYF | TGTGCCAGCAGCTCTACTAGATCCTACGAGCAGTACTTC
TRBJ2-2 | TRBV5-1 | - | - | CASSLLDRITGELFF | TGCGCCAGCAGCTTACTTGACAGAATCACCGGGGAGCTGTTTTTT
TRBJ2-2 | TRBV6-4 | few | - | CASSDSAGGSGELFF | TGTGCCAGCAGTGACTCGGCAGGGGGGTCCGGGGAGCTGTTTTTT
TRBJ2-7 | TRBV20-1 | - | TRBD2 | CSASSAGGPYEQYF | TGCAGTGCTAGTTCTGCGGGAGGGCCTTACGAGCAGTACTTC
TRBJ1-1 | TRBV4-2 | once | TRBD1 | CASSQVGQGGTEAFF | TGTGCCAGCAGCCAAGTCGGACAGGGCGGGACTGAAGCTTTCTTT
TRBJ1-2 | TRBV3-1/TRBV3-2 | - | - | CASSQGAETGPGIHGYTF | TGTGCCAGCAGCCAAGGAGCTGAGACAGGACCCGGAATTCATGGCTACACCTTC